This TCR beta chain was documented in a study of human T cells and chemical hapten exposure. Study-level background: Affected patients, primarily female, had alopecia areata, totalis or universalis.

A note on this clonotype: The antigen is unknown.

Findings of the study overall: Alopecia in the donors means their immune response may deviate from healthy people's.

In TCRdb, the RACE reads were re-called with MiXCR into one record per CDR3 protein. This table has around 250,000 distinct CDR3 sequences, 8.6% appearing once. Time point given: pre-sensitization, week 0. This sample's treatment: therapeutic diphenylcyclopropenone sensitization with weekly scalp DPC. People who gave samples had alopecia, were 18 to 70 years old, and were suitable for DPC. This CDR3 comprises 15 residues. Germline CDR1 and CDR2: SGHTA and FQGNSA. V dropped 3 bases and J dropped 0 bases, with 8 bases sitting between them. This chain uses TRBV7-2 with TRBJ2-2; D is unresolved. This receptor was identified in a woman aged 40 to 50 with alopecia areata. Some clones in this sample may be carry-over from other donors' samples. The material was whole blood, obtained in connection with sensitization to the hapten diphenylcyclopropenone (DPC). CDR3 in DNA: TGTGCCAGCAGCTTGCACGTTACGAACACCGGGGAGCTGTTTTTT. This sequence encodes CASSLHVTNTGELFF.